This T cell receptor (beta chain) was recorded in a study of T cell changes during pregnancy in multiple sclerosis. Trimming left V 3 bases short and J 7 bases short, with 6 bases between. Germline CDR1 LGHNA, CDR2 YSLEER. There are 12 residues in the CDR3. Repertoires were generated with immunoSEQ multiplex PCR, while TCRdb's copy carries only in-frame clones and drops some. This sample has under 110,000 clones, with roughly nine tenths found just once. This clonotype was sampled from a female donor with multiple sclerosis, enrolled in a pregnancy study. The J gene is TRBJ2-2, the V gene TRBV4-3; D gene ambiguous. Sequenced here: peripheral blood, sampled before pregnancy. The CDR3 reads CASSQGYGELFF. The CDR3, as DNA: TGCGCCAGCAGCCAGGGCTACGGGGAGCTGTTTTTT.